This entry lists 7 T cell receptor beta chains sequenced from one sample in a study of T cells in Graves' hyperthyroidism and ophthalmopathy. The source material, RNA transcripts, was used to amplify TCR beta CDR3 regions. The TCR CDR3 was amplified in a first-round RT-PCR using the HTBI primer set. TCRdb reanalysed the multiplex PCR reads using MiXCR and keeps one entry per CDR3 protein. The sample has hundreds of thousands of distinct CDR3 sequences, 35% seen once. Sequencing input: blood. The receptors derive from a woman aged 35 to 49 with Graves' hyperthyroidism.

This sequence joins TRBV7-3 and TRBJ2-2; 9 bases map to TRBD2. Germline V CDR1 and CDR2: SGHTA, FQGTGA. V gave up 1 base and J gave up 1 base; unmatched junction bases: 1. The length of the CDR3 is 16 residues. The CDR3 region is CASSLKLAGNTGELFF. The DNA of the CDR3 is TGTGCCAGCAGCTTAAAACTAGCGGGGAACACCGGGGAGCTGTTTTTT.

The chain combines TRBV12-3 or TRBV12-4 with TRBJ1-2; D is unresolved. V was cut by 8 bases and J by 7 bases, with 17 bases left in between. The CDR3 contains 13 residues. The CDR3 region is CASGPGDAVGYTF. CDR3 in DNA: TGTGCCAGCGGCCCTGGAGATGCGGTTGGCTACACCTTC.

The chain links TRBV6-5 to TRBJ1-2, with 10 bases identical to TRBD1. With V trimmed by 4 bases and J by 0 bases, 11 bases remained unmatched. Germline V gene data show CDR1 as MNHEY and CDR2 as SVGAGI. The CDR3 is 18 residues long. CDR3 loop: CASSLTRTGGESNYGYTF. CDR3 nucleotides: TGTGCCAGCAGTTTAACGAGGACAGGGGGGGAATCTAACTATGGCTACACCTTC.

This clonotype was seen many times. The V call is TRBV19, the J call TRBJ1-2, with D tentatively TRBD1 (6 bases). The CDR3 has 12 residues. V lost 5 bases and J 8 bases, leaving 12 bases between the germline ends. Germline V lookup: CDR1 LNHDA, CDR2 SQIVND (reference sequence). The CDR3 nucleotides read TGTGCCAGTAGTCGCAGGGGTTTAGGCTACACCTTC. This translates into CASSRRGLGYTF.

This clonotype was seen repeatedly, ten times or more. The chain employs TRBV2 and TRBJ1-2; no reliable D call. In germline, CDR1 is SNHLY, CDR2 FYNNEI. The CDR3 is 12 amino acids. The germline V and J ends were trimmed by 3 bases and 5 bases, with 7 bases remaining between them. The CDR3 DNA reads as TGTGCCAGCAGTGATACGGATTATGGCTACACCTTC. Its translation: CASSDTDYGYTF.

In regard to this clonotype: A read error is possible here, since a much larger clone lies one base away. This sequence joins TRBV12-3 or TRBV12-4 and TRBJ1-1, with D tentatively TRBD1 (6 bases). This CDR3 is 15 amino acids long. CDR3 protein: CASSLVGGGDTKAFF. The CDR3 DNA is TGTGCCAGCAGCTTAGTTGGGGGTGGGGACACTAAAGCTTTCTTT.

This chain joins TRBV12-3 or TRBV12-4 and TRBJ1-5; D unclear. This CDR3 spans 13 amino acids. V was cut by 3 bases and J by 7 bases, with 10 bases left in between. CDR3 loop: CASSFRAGQPQHF. CDR3 DNA sequence: TGTGCCAGCAGTTTCAGAGCGGGCCAGCCCCAGCATTTT.